Listed below are T cell receptor beta chains from one sample, sequenced in a study of CD8 T cells in Susac syndrome. TCRdb analysed the immunoSEQ multiplex PCR reads with MiXCR anew, one entry per CDR3 protein. Here the sample spans around 150,000 distinct CDR3 sequences, about 95% being singletons. Sequencing input: CD4+ T cells from PBMCs. These receptors were taken from a human donor with Susac syndrome. Each CDR3 is given with its conserved first and last residue. A row's size may be missing; if present it is once, few, many or a size class.

>TRBV30|TRBJ1-4|-
CAWSRGGREKLFF
>TRBV30|TRBJ2-2|once
CAWSSLARNTGELFF
>TRBV9|TRBJ2-2|-
CASSPETSPGELFF
>TRBV3-1|TRBJ1-3|once
CASSRQRSSGNTIYF
>TRBV6-5|TRBJ2-5|-
CASGIEQGGETQYF
>TRBV27|TRBJ1-5|-
CASSSHGLPDQPQHF
>TRBV29-1|TRBJ2-3|-
CSVYLGDTQYF
>TRBV29-1|TRBJ1-2|-
CSTLGRGGYTF
>TRBV5-1|TRBJ2-1|once
CASSLGAGEPWSEQFF
>TRBV2|TRBJ2-4|-
CASSADRDLLQYF
>TRBV20-1|TRBJ2-1|-
CSARGLNEQFF
>TRBV7-9|TRBJ2-5|-
CASSLVRGQETQYF
>TRBV4-1|TRBJ2-7|-
CASSQVPTRGGAYEQYF
>TRBV29-1|TRBJ1-1|-
CSVRGRDSTEAFF
>TRBV12-3/TRBV12-4|TRBJ2-7|-
CASTTTGEQYF
>TRBV5-6|TRBJ1-2|once
CASSFGENGYTF
>TRBV7-8|TRBJ2-1|-
CASSLTESSSYNEQFF
>TRBV12-3/TRBV12-4|TRBJ2-7|-
CASSPQWTSGSEQYF
>TRBV20-1|TRBJ2-7|-
CSASRGLAGDEQYF
>TRBV20-1|TRBJ2-5|-
CSALAGQETQYF